One and the same sample provided the 9 T cell receptor beta chains below, sequenced in a study of blood T cell repertoires in COVID-19. The assay was immunoSEQ multiplex PCR, and TCRdb's table has in-frame clones only and misses some. The table has around 260,000 clones, about 90% seen once. Sequencing was performed on peripheral blood. The origin of the receptors is a person aged 18-35 years with COVID-19, enrolled during active disease.

This chain joins TRBV7-3 and TRBJ2-3, with D possibly matching TRBD1 (6 bases). V was trimmed by 2 bases and J by 1 base, leaving 10 bases between them. The CDR3 length is 15 residues. From germline, CDR1 is SGHTA and CDR2 FQGTGA. CDR3 sequence: CASSLAGDGTDTQYF. As DNA, the CDR3 is TGTGCCAGCAGCTTAGCAGGGGACGGCACAGATACGCAGTATTTT. The full variable domain, in which reference TRBV7-3 and TRBJ2-3 provide the parts outside the CDR3, is GAGVSQTPSNKVTEKGKYVELRCDPISGHTALYWYRQSLGQGPEFLIYFQGTGAADDSGLPNDRFFAVRPEGSVSTLKIQRTERGDSAVYLCASSLAGDGTDTQYFGPGTRLTVL.

V gene TRBV28 combines with J gene TRBJ2-1; D perhaps matches TRBD1 (6 bases). Trimming took off 7 bases at V and 2 bases at J, with 18 bases between the two ends. Germline lookup yields CDR1 MDHEN and CDR2 SYDVKM. The CDR3 sequence is 16 residues long. The CDR3 DNA reads TGTGCCAGCACTATACGGGCAGGGGCCCCCTACAATGAGCAGTTCTTC. It encodes CASTIRAGAPYNEQFF.

The chain links TRBV15 to TRBJ2-2; no definite D call. The length of the CDR3 is 15 residues. V was shortened by 4 bases and J by 2 bases, with 11 bases between the two germline ends. Germline V gives CDR1 LNHNV, CDR2 YYDKDF (reference sequence). The CDR3 sequence: CATSTDGDNTGELFF. The CDR3 DNA reads TGTGCCACCAGCACAGATGGAGATAACACCGGGGAGCTGTTTTTT.

The rearrangement links TRBV9 to TRBJ2-2; 9 bases fit TRBD2. The CDR3 has 16 residues. Per germline, CDR1 SGDLS and CDR2 YYNGEE. V was pared by 4 bases and J by 2 bases, with 6 bases of the junction left unmatched. The CDR3 reads CASSPGTSSNTGELFF. CDR3 nucleotide sequence: TGTGCCAGCAGCCCCGGGACTAGCAGTAACACCGGGGAGCTGTTTTTT. The full variable domain, with the rest looked up from reference TRBV9 and TRBJ2-2, is DSGVTQTPKHLITATGQRVTLRCSPRSGDLSVYWYQQSLDQGLQFLIQYYNGEERAKGNILERFSAQQFPDLHSELNLSSLELGDSALYFCASSPGTSSNTGELFFGEGSRLTVL.

The chain joins TRBV28 to TRBJ1-1; possibly TRBD1 for D (6 bases). Deletions cut 3 bases from V and 6 bases from J, with 14 bases between. This CDR3 is built from 14 residues. Germline V CDR1 and CDR2: MDHEN, SYDVKM. The CDR3 region is CASSFPAGGPEAFF. The CDR3 DNA follows: TGTGCCAGCAGTTTTCCGGCGGGGGGCCCTGAAGCTTTCTTT.

V usage is TRBV19 and J usage is TRBJ1-4; the D gene is possibly TRBD1 (6 bases). V dropped 3 bases and J dropped 8 bases, with 10 bases sitting between them. The CDR3 length is 13 residues. Germline V CDR1 and CDR2: LNHDA, SQIVND (reference sequence). The chain's CDR3 is CASSIRDKEKLFF. For the CDR3, the DNA is TGTGCCAGTAGTATCAGGGACAAAGAAAAACTGTTTTTT. Full variable domain (rest looked up from reference TRBV19 and TRBJ1-4): DGGITQSPKYLFRKEGQNVTLSCEQNLNHDAMYWYRQDPGQGLRLIYYSQIVNDFQKGDIAEGYSVSREKKESFPLTVTSAQKNPTAFYLCASSIRDKEKLFFGSGTQLSVL.

The genes are TRBV7-2 and TRBJ2-2; D is ambiguous. This CDR3 has 14 residues. V dropped 4 bases and J dropped 0 bases, with 6 bases sitting between them. CDR1 and CDR2 from the germline V gene are SGHTA and FQGNSA. The CDR3 protein is CASSSSPNTGELFF. CDR3 nucleotide sequence: TGTGCCAGCAGCTCGTCCCCGAACACCGGGGAGCTGTTTTTT.

The chain carries TRBV28 and TRBJ2-7; 8 bases are a match to TRBD2. Trimming took 6 bases from V and 3 from J; bases not matched to a gene: 7. Germline V gene lookup returns CDR1 MDHEN and CDR2 SYDVKM. This CDR3 has 14 amino acids. The CDR3 sequence: CASSTSGGYYEQYF. CDR3 nucleotide sequence: TGTGCCAGCAGCACAAGCGGGGGATACTACGAGCAGTACTTC.

The genes are TRBV7-8 and TRBJ1-5, with a weak D call TRBD1 (6 bases). The V end lost 4 bases, the J end lost 4 bases, and 11 bases lay between the germline ends. The CDR3 extends over 14 amino acids. Germline loops: CDR1 SGHVS, CDR2 FQNEAQ. The CDR3 sequence is CASSSGQRNQPQHF. The CDR3 DNA follows: TGTGCCAGCAGCTCCGGACAGCGGAATCAGCCCCAGCATTTT.